The 31 T cell receptor beta chains below were found in one sample sequenced in a study of cytotoxic CD8 clonotypes in ibrutinib-treated CLL (dated by TCRdb to about 2021). Receptors were amplified or captured by the immunoSEQ multiplex PCR assay. TCRdb retrieved this table from immuneACCESS and kept in-frame rearrangements only. Not all clones are present; in checked studies, unresolved V genes account for under half, and no reason is known for the remainder. In this sample the table shows about 68,000 clones, 90% of which occur a single time. Roughly 3% of the sample goes to the ten largest clones. Reading the label with the study, this specimen's time point is: approximately twelve months on ibrutinib. The material sequenced was PBMCs, taken after 12 months of ibrutinib treatment. The receptors here all came from a human donor with chronic lymphocytic leukemia.

In its sample, this clone was seen once. This chain links TRBV5-6 with TRBJ2-7, with D unclear. V was trimmed by 1 base and J by 2 bases, leaving 1 base between them. This CDR3 contains 11 residues. Germline-derived CDR1 and CDR2 are SGHDT and YYEEEE. The CDR3 DNA follows: TGTGCCAGCAGCTTGACCTACGAGCAGTACTTC. Protein product: CASSLTYEQYF.

Comments on this clone: Mismatch with germline at one junction end may stem from a read error. The chain uses TRBV20-1 and TRBJ2-7; 7 bases are a match to TRBD1. The CDR3 is 11 residues long. Germline lookup yields CDR1 DFQATT and CDR2 SNEGSKA (reference sequence). The CDR3 sequence is CSARLRQGPTF. CDR3 sequence (DNA): TGCAGTGCTAGACTTAGACAGGGCCCGACCTTC.

As regards this clone: At one boundary the junction diverges from the germline segment, which might be a read error. In DNA form, the CDR3 reads TGTGCTAGCAGCTTGGAACTCAACTCCTACAATGAGCAGTTCTTC. It is translated as CASSLELNSYNEQFF. The V gene is TRBV7-7, the J gene TRBJ2-1, with D unclear. This CDR3 spans 15 amino acids. Per the germline V gene, CDR1 is SSHAT and CDR2 is FNYEAQ (reference sequence).

The V gene is TRBV11-2, the J gene TRBJ2-7; D unresolved. The CDR3 contains 13 residues. V shed 1 base and J shed 4 bases, with 8 bases lying between them. Germline loops: CDR1 SGHAT, CDR2 FQNNGV. For the CDR3, the DNA is TGTGCCAGCAGCTTAGTAATAGCTTACGAGCAGTACTTC. As protein: CASSLVIAYEQYF.

The V gene is TRBV19, the J gene TRBJ2-2; 12 bases align to TRBD1. The CDR3 has 14 residues. Germline lookup yields CDR1 LNHDA and CDR2 SQIVND (reference sequence). The CDR3: CATGTGGLTGELFF. As DNA, the CDR3 is TGTGCTACCGGGACAGGGGGCTTAACCGGGGAGCTGTTTTTT. The full variable domain, its missing parts supplied by reference TRBV19 and TRBJ2-2, is DGGITQSPKYLFRKEGQNVTLSCEQNLNHDAMYWYRQDPGQGLRLIYYSQIVNDFQKGDIAEGYSVSREKKESFPLTVTSAQKNPTAFYLCATGTGGLTGELFFGEGSRLTVL.

The chain has TRBV6-5 and TRBJ2-7, with a weak D call TRBD1 (5 bases). CDR3 length: 12 amino acids. The germline CDR1 and CDR2 sequences are MNHEY and SVGAGI. With 0 bases removed from V and 11 bases from J, the gap between germline ends came to 11 bases. The CDR3 nucleotides are TGTGCCAGCAGTTACTCGAAGGGGTTTGAGTACTTC. This gives the protein CASSYSKGFEYF.

V gene TRBV9 combines with J gene TRBJ2-1; D gene uncertain. The CDR3 contains 12 residues. V lost 4 bases, J lost 6 bases, and 8 bases lay in between. CDR1 is SGDLS and CDR2 is YYNGEE in the germline V gene. The CDR3 protein is CASSPNSNEQFF. The CDR3 DNA reads TGTGCCAGCAGCCCCAATAGCAATGAGCAGTTCTTC.

This chain links TRBV5-6 with TRBJ2-3; 7 bases align to TRBD2. The length of the CDR3 is 18 residues. J lost 3 bases, V lost 3 bases, and 16 bases had no gene match. In germline, CDR1 is SGHDT, CDR2 YYEEEE. As DNA, the CDR3 is TGTGCCAGCAGCTGGGAGAGGCGGGAGATAGAGAGGACAGATACGCAGTATTTT. This gives the protein CASSWERREIERTDTQYF.

The chain has TRBV7-3 and TRBJ2-2, with D hard to call. Germline assignment: CDR1 SGHTA and CDR2 FQGTGA. V was pared by 5 bases and J by 3 bases, with 10 bases between. CDR3 length equals 14 residues. The CDR3 nucleotides read TGTGCCAGCAGCCCCCAACTTGACACCGGGGAGCTGTTTTTT. Protein: CASSPQLDTGELFF.

The chain recombines TRBV6-6 with TRBJ1-5; 8 nucleotides agree with TRBD1. The CDR3 spans 13 residues. Trimming took 5 bases from V and 7 from J; bases not matched to a gene: 4. Germline V gene sequence: CDR1 MNHNY, CDR2 SVGAGI (reference sequence). For the CDR3, the DNA is TGTGCCAGCAGTACGCCAGGGGGCCAGCCCCAGCATTTT. As protein: CASSTPGGQPQHF.

There are a few counts of this clone. The chain combines TRBV9 with TRBJ2-1, with a weak D call TRBD1 (5 bases). V was trimmed by 3 bases and J by 10 bases, leaving 11 bases between them. Germline CDR1 is SGDLS and CDR2 is YYNGEE. The CDR3 runs to 12 residues. The CDR3 region has the DNA TGTGCCAGCAGCGCCCCTTGGGGCGAGCAGTTCTTC. This codes for CASSAPWGEQFF.

Comments on this clone: One end of the junction fails to match germline, which may point to a read error. The V call is TRBV2, the J call TRBJ1-5; D is perhaps TRBD1 (6 bases). Germline V CDR1 and CDR2: SNHLY, FYNNEI. The CDR3 has 11 residues. The CDR3 loop is CASRGSGPQHF. As DNA, the CDR3 is TGTGCAAGCAGGGGCTCCGGCCCCCAGCATTTT. Using reference TRBV2 and TRBJ1-5 for the parts outside the CDR3, the full variable domain is EPEVTQTPSHQVTQMGQEVILRCVPISNHLYFYWYRQILGQKVEFLVSFYNNEISEKSEIFDDQFSVERPDGSNFTLKIRSTKLEDSAMYFCASRGSGPQHFGDGTRLSIL.

J is TRBJ1-1 and V is TRBV2; tentative D call: TRBD1 (5 bases). The CDR3 is 11 amino acids. From germline, CDR1 is SNHLY and CDR2 FYNNEI. V dropped 6 bases and J dropped 8 bases, with 10 bases sitting between them. The CDR3 nucleotides are TGTGCCAGCAGGGAGGGACTGGAAGCTTTCTTT. Amino acids: CASREGLEAFF.

The V and J genes are TRBV19 and TRBJ2-7, with 7 positions matching TRBD1. V was pared by 2 bases and J by 5 bases, with 18 bases of the junction left unmatched. Germline values: CDR1 LNHDA, CDR2 SQIVND (reference sequence). The CDR3 is 18 amino acids. The CDR3 DNA reads as TGTGCCAGTAGTATAACCGGGACAGCTTTCCCGGCTCTCAACGAGCAGTACTTC. It encodes CASSITGTAFPALNEQYF.

The V and J genes are TRBV18 and TRBJ1-2; 10 nucleotides align to TRBD1. The CDR3 sequence is 15 residues long. Trimming cost V 4 bases and J 5 bases; bases outside gene matches: 7. Germline assignment: CDR1 KGHSH and CDR2 LQKENI. Written as DNA, the CDR3 is TGTGCCAGCTCACTACGACAGGGGGCAGAATATGGCTACACCTTC. Its protein product is CASSLRQGAEYGYTF.

In this sample, this clone turned up once. This chain joins TRBV2 and TRBJ1-6; maybe TRBD1 (6 bases). The germline CDR1 and CDR2 sequences are SNHLY and FYNNEI. This CDR3 comprises 12 residues. The germline V and J ends were trimmed by 8 bases and 9 bases, with 11 bases remaining between them. The DNA for the CDR3 is TGTGCCAGCGTACAGGGTGGTTCACCCCTCCACTTT. Encoded protein: CASVQGGSPLHF.

The CDR3 DNA follows: TGCAGCGCTGCTAGCGGAGGCCACAATGAGCAGTTCTTC. Its protein is CSAASGGHNEQFF. The chain has TRBV29-1 and TRBJ2-1, with 7 bases matching TRBD2. With 7 bases clipped from V and 5 bases from J, the junction kept 8 bases outside the gene matches. CDR1 is SQVTM and CDR2 is ANQGSEA in the germline V gene. The CDR3 is 13 amino acids.

The V call is TRBV9, the J call TRBJ2-7; weak D call: TRBD2 (5 bases). This CDR3 has 15 residues. The V and J ends lost 0 bases and 4 bases respectively, with 14 bases between them. Germline values: CDR1 SGDLS, CDR2 YYNGEE. CDR3 region: CASSVGGGLGYEQYF. The CDR3 coding sequence is TGTGCCAGCAGCGTAGGAGGAGGCTTAGGGTACGAGCAGTACTTC.

This clone was seen only a few times. The rearrangement joins TRBV21-1 to TRBJ1-5; the tabulated D call, TRBD1, remains unverified against the DNA. TRBV21-1 is a listed pseudogene. CDR3 length: 17 residues. The CDR3 DNA follows: TGTGCCAGCAGACACGGCAGGGGGTTGGTTAGCAATCAGCCCCAGCATTTT. The encoded protein is CASRHGRGLVSNQPQHF.

The chain is built from TRBV2 and TRBJ2-7; TRBD2 matches 10 bases. The CDR3 spans 16 residues. Germline values: CDR1 SNHLY, CDR2 FYNNEI. With 5 bases clipped from V and 6 bases from J, the junction kept 13 bases outside the gene matches. The CDR3 nucleotides are TGTGCCAGCAGTCTCAGGGGAGCGGGAGGGCCGGGCGAGCAGTACTTC. Amino acid sequence: CASSLRGAGGPGEQYF.

The rearrangement uses TRBV6-1 and TRBJ2-2, with 14 bases matching TRBD2. This CDR3 comprises 18 residues. V lost 1 base, J lost 1 base, and 2 bases stayed unmatched. Per the germline V gene, CDR1 is MNHNS and CDR2 is SASEGT. The CDR3 is CASSEGTSGRLNTGELFF. CDR3 in DNA: TGTGCCAGCAGTGAAGGGACTAGCGGGAGGCTGAACACCGGGGAGCTGTTTTTT.

The rearrangement uses TRBV7-7 and TRBJ2-7; the match to TRBD2 covers 8 bases. CDR3 size: 13 residues. With 4 bases clipped from V and 6 bases from J, the junction kept 5 bases outside the gene matches. Germline V lookup: CDR1 SSHAT, CDR2 FNYEAQ (reference sequence). The CDR3 coding sequence is TGTGCCAGCAGCTGGACTAGCACTGGCGAGCAGTACTTC. This encodes CASSWTSTGEQYF.

J is TRBJ2-2 and V is TRBV23-1; D may be TRBD1 (6 bases). TRBV23-1 is treated as an ORF (open reading frame) with a function not yet certain. Trimming stripped 5 bases from V and 0 bases from J, with 13 bases between. The CDR3 is made up of 16 amino acids. The CDR3 nucleotides are TGCGCCAGCAGTGAAGGACAGACTGCGAACACCGGGGAGCTGTTTTTT. This encodes CASSEGQTANTGELFF.

CDR3 sequence (DNA): TGTGCCAGCAGTAAGGACATGACAGATGATGGCTACACCTTC. Amino acids: CASSKDMTDDGYTF. V gene TRBV25-1 combines with J gene TRBJ1-2; D perhaps matches TRBD1 (5 bases). Germline V gene data show CDR1 as MGHDK and CDR2 as SYGVNS. The CDR3 runs to 14 residues. V was pared by 5 bases and J by 6 bases, with 16 bases between.

The chain employs TRBV15 and TRBJ2-5, with TRBD2 matching over 7 bases. The CDR3 spans 15 residues. CDR1 is LNHNV and CDR2 is YYDKDF in the germline V gene (reference sequence). Trimming at V came to 0 bases and at J to 1 base, leaving 2 bases not matched to a gene. This CDR3 is CATSREGLFQETQYF. In nucleotides, the CDR3 is TGTGCCACCAGCAGAGAGGGACTATTCCAAGAGACCCAGTACTTC.

This rearrangement joins TRBV6-6 to TRBJ1-1; D is unresolved. V was shortened by 0 bases and J by 3 bases, with 5 bases between the two germline ends. This CDR3 spans 13 amino acids. The germline gives CDR1 MNHNY, CDR2 SVGAGI (reference sequence). The CDR3 is CASSYSRDTEAFF. The DNA of the CDR3 is TGTGCCAGCAGTTACTCGAGGGACACTGAAGCTTTCTTT.

V gene TRBV30 combines with J gene TRBJ1-5; TRBD1 is a possible D gene (5 bases). Germline CDR1 and CDR2: GTSNPN and SVGIG (reference sequence). Deletions cut 2 bases from V and 5 bases from J, with 28 bases between. This CDR3 spans 19 amino acids. The DNA of the CDR3 is TGTGCCTGGAGTAAGCCCGTCCGTGGGGGATTAACACAACATCAGCCCCAGCATTTT. Encoded protein: CAWSKPVRGGLTQHQPQHF.

The count of this clone is one. This chain joins TRBV7-9 and TRBJ2-7, with D possibly matching TRBD2 (6 bases). Germline lookup yields CDR1 SEHNR and CDR2 FQNEAQ (reference sequence). V was trimmed by 1 base and J by 6 bases, leaving 13 bases between them. The length of the CDR3 is 14 residues. The CDR3 nucleotides are TGTGCCAGCAGCTTAGTTGACGGGAGTGGCGAGCAGTACTTC. Its protein product is CASSLVDGSGEQYF.

V gene TRBV7-3 combines with J gene TRBJ2-2; D unresolved. Germline CDR1 and CDR2: SGHTA and FQGTGA. The CDR3 is 16 amino acids. Trimming cost V 4 bases and J 2 bases, with 14 bases left between them. The CDR3 loop reads CASSSDQLINTGELFF. CDR3 coding DNA: TGTGCCAGCAGCTCAGACCAGCTAATTAACACCGGGGAGCTGTTTTTT.

The chain combines TRBV7-2 with TRBJ2-3; D unresolved. V was trimmed by 8 bases and J by 5 bases, leaving 8 bases between them. Per germline, CDR1 SGHTA and CDR2 FQGNSA. CDR3 length: 11 residues. The chain's CDR3 is CASGPQDTQYF. DNA of the CDR3: TGTGCCAGCGGCCCTCAAGATACGCAGTATTTT.

The CDR3 region has the DNA TGTGCCAGCGGAATAACGACAGGGATCACAGATACGCAGTATTTT. It encodes CASGITTGITDTQYF. The genes are TRBV7-9 and TRBJ2-3; 7 bases agree with TRBD1. J was trimmed by 2 bases and V by 8 bases; bases with no gene match: 10. The CDR3 sequence is 15 residues long. CDR1 and CDR2 (germline): SEHNR, FQNEAQ (reference sequence).